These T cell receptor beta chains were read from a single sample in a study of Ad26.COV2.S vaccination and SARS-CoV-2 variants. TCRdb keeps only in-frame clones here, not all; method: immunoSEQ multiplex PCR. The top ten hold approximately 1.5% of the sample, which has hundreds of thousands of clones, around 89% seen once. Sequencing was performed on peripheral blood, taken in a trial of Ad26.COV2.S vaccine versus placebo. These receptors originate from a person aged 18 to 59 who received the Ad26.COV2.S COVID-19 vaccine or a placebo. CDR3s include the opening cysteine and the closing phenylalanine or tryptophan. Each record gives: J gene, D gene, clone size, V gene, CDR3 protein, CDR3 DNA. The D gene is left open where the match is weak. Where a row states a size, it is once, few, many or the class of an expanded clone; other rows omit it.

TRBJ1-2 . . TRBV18 CASSLPGLGHYGYTF TGTGCCAGCTCACTTCCGGGACTGGGGCACTATGGCTACACCTTC
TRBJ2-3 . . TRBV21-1 CASSKAPVAGAPTDTQYF TGTGCCAGCAGCAAAGCGCCGGTAGCGGGGGCCCCCACAGATACGCAGTATTTT
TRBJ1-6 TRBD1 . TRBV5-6 CASSLRRGNSPLHF TGTGCCAGCAGCTTGCGCAGGGGGAATTCACCCCTCCACTTT
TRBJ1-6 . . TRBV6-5 CASSARRGDSPLHF TGTGCCAGCAGCGCCCGCAGAGGGGACTCACCCCTCCACTTT
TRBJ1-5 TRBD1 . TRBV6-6 CASSYSTGVGVQPQHF TGTGCCAGCAGTTACTCCACAGGGGTTGGAGTTCAGCCCCAGCATTTT
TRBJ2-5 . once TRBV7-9 CASSLEAVGQETQYF TGTGCCAGCAGCTTAGAGGCGGTGGGCCAAGAGACCCAGTACTTC
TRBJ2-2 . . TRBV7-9 CARDAPPTGELFF TGTGCCAGGGACGCCCCCCCAACCGGGGAGCTGTTTTTT
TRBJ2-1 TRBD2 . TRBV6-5 CASRRTSGAYNEQFF TGTGCCAGCAGACGGACTAGCGGAGCCTACAATGAGCAGTTCTTC
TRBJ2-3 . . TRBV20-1 CSASIGLGGTLTDTQYF TGCAGTGCTAGTATCGGGCTAGGAGGCACCCTCACAGATACGCAGTATTTT
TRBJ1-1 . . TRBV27 CASRGTARKSAPAFF TGTGCCAGCAGAGGGACCGCTCGCAAATCGGCCCCAGCTTTCTTT
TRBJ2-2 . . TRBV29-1 CSVERGLNTGELFF TGCAGCGTTGAGAGGGGCCTGAACACCGGGGAGCTGTTTTTT
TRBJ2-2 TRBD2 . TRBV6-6 CASIKTGGRITGELFF TGTGCCAGCATCAAAACGGGAGGGCGGATAACCGGGGAGCTGTTTTTT
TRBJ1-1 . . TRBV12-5 CASGWLSPEAFF TGTGCTAGTGGCTGGTTATCGCCCGAAGCTTTCTTT
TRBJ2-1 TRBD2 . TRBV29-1 CSVEGYSGTRRDNEQFF TGCAGCGTTGAAGGCTATTCCGGGACTAGAAGGGACAATGAGCAGTTCTTC
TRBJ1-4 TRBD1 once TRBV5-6 CASSLAGTGVEKLFF TGTGCCAGCAGCTTGGCCGGGACAGGGGTTGAAAAACTGTTTTTT
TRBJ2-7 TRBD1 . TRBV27 CASRRTGTYEQYF TGTGCCTCCCGGAGGACAGGGACCTACGAGCAGTACTTC
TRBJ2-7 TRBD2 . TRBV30 CAWSVQGGRRYF TGTGCCTGGAGTGTACAGGGCGGGAGGAGGTACTTC
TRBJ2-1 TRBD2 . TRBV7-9 CASSLGAGGRGNEQFF TGTGCCAGCAGCTTAGGTGCGGGAGGGAGAGGCAATGAGCAGTTCTTC
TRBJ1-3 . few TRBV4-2 CASSQETSGNTIYF TGTGCCAGCAGCCAAGAGACCTCTGGAAACACCATATATTTT
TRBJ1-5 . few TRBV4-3 CASSQGGRAGNQPQHF TGCGCCAGCAGCCAAGGTGGCAGGGCAGGCAATCAGCCCCAGCATTTT
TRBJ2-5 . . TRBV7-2 CASSWGAQETQYF TGTGCCAGCAGTTGGGGGGCTCAAGAGACCCAGTACTTC
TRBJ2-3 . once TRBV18 CASSPQQGFSDTQYF TGTGCCAGCTCACCACAACAGGGTTTTTCAGATACGCAGTATTTT
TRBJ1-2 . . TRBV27 CASSSPLGGYTF TGTGCCAGCAGTTCCCCTCTGGGTGGCTACACCTTC
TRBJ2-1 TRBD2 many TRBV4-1 CASRPLAGGPNEQFF TGCGCCAGCAGGCCTCTAGCGGGGGGGCCAAATGAGCAGTTCTTC
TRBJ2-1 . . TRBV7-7 CASSPGRDEQFF TGTGCCAGCAGCCCAGGGCGGGATGAGCAGTTCTTC
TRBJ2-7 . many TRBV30 CAWKGVSRSYEQYF TGTGCCTGGAAGGGGGTTAGCCGCTCCTACGAGCAGTACTTC
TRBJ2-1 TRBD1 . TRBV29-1 CSTKAGTGDYNEQFF TGCAGCACCAAAGCCGGGACAGGGGACTACAATGAGCAGTTCTTC
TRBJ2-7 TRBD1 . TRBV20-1 CSASQGTGGSEQYF TGCAGTGCTAGTCAAGGGACAGGGGGCTCCGAGCAGTACTTC